This TCR beta chain was captured by sequencing in a study of human T cells and chemical hapten exposure. Time point defined: patch test 2, 6 weeks after DPC sensitization. Treatment indicated: therapeutic diphenylcyclopropenone sensitization with weekly scalp DPC. TCRdb reprocessed the RACE reads via MiXCR and lists one record per CDR3 protein. The table includes approximately 84,000 distinct CDR3 sequences, 11% detected once. The CDR3 covers 11 residues. Deletions cut 7 bases from V and 0 bases from J, with 5 bases between. Germline lookup yields CDR1 SQVTM and CDR2 ANQGSEA. The chain joins TRBV29-1 to TRBJ2-3; D possibly matches TRBD1 or TRBD2 (5 bases each). Sequences were derived from whole blood, sampled in connection with sensitization to the hapten diphenylcyclopropenone (DPC). The receptor's source is a man between 18 and 29 years old with alopecia areata. Some clones in this sample may be carry-over from other donors' samples. The CDR3 loop is CSGGSTDTQYF. CDR3 in DNA: TGCAGCGGGGGGAGCACAGATACGCAGTATTTT.